This TCR beta chain was sequenced during a study of blood T cell repertoires in COVID-19. Study context: Samples came from the United States, Italy and Spain, spanning acute and convalescent COVID-19.

Original processing notes: Amplification from reference gene primers served as the basis for estimated nucleated cell counts. Repertoires were generated with immunoSEQ multiplex PCR, while TCRdb's copy carries only in-frame clones and drops some. That table furnishes V, J and clone size, whereas the DNA furnished D and trimming. The data show some 150,000 clones, with around 81% seen just once and around 1.6% held by the top ten. The table lists this clone with many counts. This TCR was recovered from a human donor in a cohort sampled during active COVID-19. The sample comprised peripheral blood.

CDR3 region: CASSSDRDLWTYEQYF. CDR3 nucleotides: TGTGCCAGCAGCTCGGACAGGGACTTGTGGACCTACGAGCAGTACTTC. The rearrangement uses TRBV7-9 and TRBJ2-7; 8 bases align to TRBD1. V trimming: 4 bases; J trimming: 2 bases; junction bases outside the gene matches: 10. Germline lookup yields CDR1 SEHNR and CDR2 FQNEAQ (reference sequence). The CDR3 is made up of 16 amino acids. The variable domain in full, with the rest retrieved from reference TRBV7-9 and TRBJ2-7, is DTGVSQNPRHKITKRGQNVTFRCDPISEHNRLYWYRQTLGQGPEFLTYFQNEAQLEKSRLLSDRFSAERPKGSFSTLEIQRTEQGDSAMYLCASSSDRDLWTYEQYFGPGTRLTVT.